This paragraph reports one T cell receptor beta chain. Antigen: not known. V trimming: 6 bases; J trimming: 4 bases; junction bases outside the gene matches: 5. The CDR3 runs to 15 residues. The V gene's germline CDR1 is MNHEY and CDR2 SVGAGI. This entry belongs to a study of cytomegalovirus exposure and HLA in healthy donors. Study-level findings and limits: Across donors, most TCRs were seen rarely, yet some public ones were widespread. Trimming of TCR beta V- and J-genes showed a link, identified in a later analysis, to a missense DCLRE1C variant.

A multiplex PCR was run with 60 Vbeta primers and 13 Jbeta primers. Profiled with immunoSEQ multiplex PCR; TCRdb holds only in-frame clones, not every one. The sample lists around 100,000 clones, 60% to 85% occurring once. The sequence was obtained from a female donor in good health and CMV-seropositive. Sequencing was carried out using PBMCs. The rearrangement links TRBV6-5 to TRBJ2-1; 11 bases line up with TRBD2. This CDR3 reads CASRLAGGGYNEQFF. The CDR3 nucleotides read TGTGCCAGCAGGCTAGCGGGAGGTGGATACAATGAGCAGTTCTTC.